These 14 T cell receptor beta chains were sequenced from one sample in a study of cytomegalovirus exposure and HLA in healthy donors. Primers: 60 Vbeta forward and 13 Jbeta reverse. This table comes from immunoSEQ multiplex PCR, and its TCRdb copy is limited to in-frame clones, with some not included. The sample yields hundreds of thousands of clones, approximately 84% seen once. Sequences were obtained from PBMCs. All receptors come from a woman aged 40-49 years in good health and CMV-seronegative.

This clone has just one count. This rearrangement joins TRBV7-2 to TRBJ1-2; 11 positions match TRBD1. This CDR3 contains 15 residues. The trim removed 5 bases at V and 3 bases at J, leaving 5 bases unmatched. Germline CDR1 SGHTA, CDR2 FQGNSA. The CDR3 DNA is TGTGCCAGCAGCCCCCAGGGACAGGGGGACTATGGCTACACCTTC. Residues: CASSPQGQGDYGYTF.

The rearrangement joins TRBV27 to TRBJ2-2, with TRBD1 identical over 8 bases. V lost 6 bases and J lost 3; bases outside the gene matches: 9. Germline CDR1 reads MNHEY; CDR2 reads SMNVEV (reference sequence). The CDR3 is made up of 16 amino acids. The CDR3 DNA follows: TGTGCCAGCAGGACTTCGGGGACAGGATACACCGGGGAGCTGTTTTTT. The encoded protein is CASRTSGTGYTGELFF.

V usage is TRBV7-2 and J usage is TRBJ2-5; TRBD2 might be the D (6 bases). Trimming took off 0 bases at V and 5 bases at J, with 13 bases between the two ends. This CDR3 spans 15 amino acids. Per the germline V gene, CDR1 is SGHTA and CDR2 is FQGNSA. CDR3 sequence (DNA): TGTGCCAGCAGCTTAGCGGGGACTCCCGGGGAGACCCAGTACTTC. Translation gives CASSLAGTPGETQYF. Full variable domain (remainder filled in from reference TRBV7-2 and TRBJ2-5): GAGVSQSPSNKVTEKGKDVELRCDPISGHTALYWYRQSLGQGLEFLIYFQGNSAPDKSGLPSDRFSAERTGGSVSTLTIQRTQQEDSAVYLCASSLAGTPGETQYFGPGTRLLVL.

V is TRBV4-2 and J is TRBJ1-1; D remains ambiguous. Germline V gene lookup returns CDR1 LGHNA and CDR2 YNFKEQ. V was cut by 1 base and J by 1 base, with 7 bases left in between. This CDR3 comprises 14 residues. CDR3 in amino acids: CASSQATANTEAFF. CDR3 bases: TGTGCCAGCAGCCAAGCCACAGCGAACACTGAAGCTTTCTTT.

The chain joins TRBV7-9 to TRBJ2-3; D perhaps matches TRBD2 (5 bases). CDR3 size: 14 residues. The V end was cut by 7 bases, the J end by 3 bases, with 14 bases between. CDR1 is SEHNR and CDR2 is FQNEAQ in the germline V gene (reference sequence). CDR3 coding DNA: TGTGCCAGCACCCAAGAGGGAAATACAGATACGCAGTATTTT. Residues: CASTQEGNTDTQYF.

This clone has only one observation. The CDR3 DNA is TGTGCCAGCAGACCCAGCAGGGTGGACACCGGGGAGCTGTTTTTT. It translates to CASRPSRVDTGELFF. This rearrangement joins TRBV7-2 to TRBJ2-2; D may be TRBD1 (5 bases). Germline lookup yields CDR1 SGHTA and CDR2 FQGNSA. CDR3 length equals 15 residues. Trimming removed 6 bases from V and 3 bases from J, with 14 bases in between.

V and J are TRBV10-3 and TRBJ1-6; D unclear. Germline V gives CDR1 ENHRY, CDR2 SYGVKD. V was pared by 6 bases and J by 9 bases, with 15 bases between. The CDR3 spans 14 residues. The CDR3 DNA follows: TGTGCCATCAGGCCCCCCCGGTCAGGTTCACCCCTCCACTTT. Protein: CAIRPPRSGSPLHF.

The chain combines TRBV4-1 with TRBJ2-7, with D perhaps matching TRBD2 (5 bases). The germline V and J ends were trimmed by 4 bases and 1 base, with 17 bases remaining between them. Germline lookup yields CDR1 MGHRA and CDR2 YSYEKL. CDR3 length: 16 residues. The CDR3 sequence is CASSRSMTGKSYEQYF. CDR3 sequence (DNA): TGCGCCAGCAGCCGTTCGATGACCGGGAAATCCTACGAGCAGTACTTC.

This clone has a handful of counts. This chain joins TRBV6-5 and TRBJ1-4; the match to TRBD1 covers 10 bases. Germline trimming cut 0 bases from V and 8 bases from J; bases unmatched to any gene: 3. CDR3 length equals 15 residues. CDR1 MNHEY and CDR2 SVGAGI come from the germline V gene. CDR3 amino acids: CASSYSGTGAEKLFF. As DNA, the CDR3 is TGTGCCAGCAGTTACTCTGGGACAGGGGCGGAAAAACTGTTTTTT.

In the case of this clone: A junction boundary mismatches the germline segment, possibly from a read error. At the DNA level, this CDR3 is encoded by other sequences in the same sample as well. The chain links TRBV15 to TRBJ2-2; 8 bases map to TRBD2. The CDR3 extends over 18 amino acids. Germline values: CDR1 LNHNV, CDR2 YYDKDF (reference sequence). DNA for the CDR3: TGTGCCACCAGCAGAGAACGGGGACTAGGTTCGAACGCCGGGGAGCTGTTTTTT. Amino acids: CATSRERGLGSNAGELFF.

The chain uses TRBV5-6 and TRBJ1-6; D perhaps matches TRBD1 (6 bases). V was trimmed by 1 base and J by 9 bases, leaving 14 bases between them. The CDR3 contains 15 residues. CDR1 SGHDT and CDR2 YYEEEE come from the germline V gene. Here the CDR3 DNA reads TGTGCCAGCAGCTTGCCACAGGGCGTCGGTTCACCCCTCCACTTT. It yields the protein CASSLPQGVGSPLHF.

The rearrangement links TRBV19 to TRBJ2-3; 8 bases agree with TRBD2. CDR3 length: 15 amino acids. Germline CDR1 is LNHDA and CDR2 is SQIVND (reference sequence). The trim removed 7 bases at V and 4 bases at J, leaving 10 bases unmatched. The CDR3 region is CASNSGGAGADTQYF. In DNA form, the CDR3 reads TGTGCCAGTAATTCCGGGGGGGCCGGGGCAGATACGCAGTATTTT.

This chain links TRBV18 with TRBJ1-1; possibly TRBD1 for D (5 bases). This CDR3 is built from 15 residues. The germline V gene encodes CDR1 KGHSH and CDR2 LQKENI. V lost 2 bases and J lost 1, with 11 bases in between. The CDR3 nucleotides are TGTGCCAGCTCACCATCGACAGAAAAGAACACTGAAGCTTTCTTT. This encodes CASSPSTEKNTEAFF.

Concerning this clone: The sample has other DNA sequences that encode this CDR3 too. J is TRBJ2-3 and V is TRBV19; D perhaps matches TRBD2 (6 bases). Germline assignment: CDR1 LNHDA and CDR2 SQIVND (reference sequence). The CDR3 is 13 amino acids. Trimming left V 7 bases short and J 2 bases short, with 10 bases between. The CDR3 region has the DNA TGTGCCAGTAACGCGGGGTTCACAGATACGCAGTATTTT. Translation gives CASNAGFTDTQYF.